The 31 T cell receptor beta chains below all came from one sample that was sequenced in a study of cytotoxic CD8 clonotypes in ibrutinib-treated CLL. Measured with immunoSEQ multiplex PCR; TCRdb has only the in-frame clones, and not every one. The repertoire has about 50,000 clones, around three fifths of them found once; the top ten carry 25% to 35%. The source material was PBMCs, sampled after 24 months of ibrutinib treatment. These receptors were collected from a human donor with chronic lymphocytic leukemia.

The V and J genes are TRBV5-8 and TRBJ1-6; D is ambiguous. CDR3 length equals 16 residues. Trimming removed 1 base at V and 5 bases at J, with 13 bases between. Germline lookup yields CDR1 SGHTS and CDR2 YDEGEE. CDR3 sequence: CASSLSTAPNNSPLHF. The CDR3 coding sequence is TGTGCCAGCAGCTTGTCTACAGCCCCGAATAATTCACCCCTCCACTTT.

The chain combines TRBV19 with TRBJ2-3, with D uncertain. This CDR3 has 14 residues. Germline lookup yields CDR1 LNHDA and CDR2 SQIVND (reference sequence). Trimming pared 0 bases from V and 6 bases from J, leaving 10 bases between. CDR3 sequence reads: CASSIDQASDTQYF. CDR3 bases: TGTGCCAGTAGTATAGATCAGGCATCCGATACGCAGTATTTT.

This clone turned up a few times. The V call is TRBV7-6, the J call TRBJ2-3; 12 nucleotides agree with TRBD2. The V and J ends lost 4 bases and 5 bases, in that order; junction bases with no gene match: 25. Germline CDR1 and CDR2: SGHVS and FNYEAQ. The CDR3 is made up of 22 amino acids. The DNA of the CDR3 is TGTGCCAGCAGCTCTTTAGTTCCACGACTAGCGGGGGACCTCTCTAGAGGAGATACGCAGTATTTT. Translation gives CASSSLVPRLAGDLSRGDTQYF.

V usage is TRBV5-1 and J usage is TRBJ2-6; D is ambiguous. This CDR3 has 17 amino acids. Trimming shortened V by 2 bases and J by 0 bases, and 12 bases separated the two germline ends. The germline V gene has CDR1 SGHRS and CDR2 YFSETQ. CDR3 sequence: CASSFLGGVSGANVLTF. CDR3 DNA sequence: TGCGCCAGCAGCTTCCTTGGTGGGGTCTCTGGGGCCAACGTCCTGACTTTC.

The DNA of the CDR3 is TGTGCCAGCAGCTTTTTCGCCCGGAGCTCCTACGAGCAGTACTTC. Amino acid sequence: CASSFFARSSYEQYF. The V gene is TRBV5-6, the J gene TRBJ2-7; D not resolved. V shed 2 bases and J shed 0 bases, with 12 bases lying between them. The CDR3 sequence is 15 residues long. Germline CDR1 and CDR2: SGHDT and YYEEEE. Drawing the rest from reference TRBV5-6 and TRBJ2-7, the complete variable domain is DAGVTQSPTHLIKTRGQQVTLRCSPKSGHDTVSWYQQALGQGPQFIFQYYEEEERQRGNFPDRFSGHQFPNYSSELNVNALLLGDSALYLCASSFFARSSYEQYFGPGTRLTVT.

The chain uses TRBV6-1 and TRBJ1-2; D remains ambiguous. Germline CDR1 MNHNS, CDR2 SASEGT. V was clipped by 1 base and J by 4 bases, with 13 bases between them. CDR3 length: 15 amino acids. CDR3 loop: CASSEVPGLSYGYTF. The DNA for the CDR3 is TGTGCCAGCAGTGAAGTTCCGGGCTTAAGCTATGGCTACACCTTC.

The CDR3 sequence is CASSRTTSVDSPLHF. In nucleotides, the CDR3 is TGTGCCAGTAGTAGAACTACATCCGTCGATTCACCCCTCCACTTT. The chain links TRBV19 to TRBJ1-6, with unresolved D. CDR1 is LNHDA and CDR2 is SQIVND in the germline V gene (reference sequence). The V and J ends lost 4 bases and 8 bases respectively, with 15 bases between them. This CDR3 is 15 amino acids long.

The table lists this clone with a few counts. J is TRBJ2-3 and V is TRBV12-2; no DNA check was done on the table's D call, TRBD2. TRBV12-2 is listed as a pseudogene. This CDR3 comprises 18 residues. CDR3 nucleotide sequence: TGTGCAAGTCGCTCCATTGCGGGACTAGCGGCGAGCACAGATACGCAGTATTTT. Its protein is CASRSIAGLAASTDTQYF.

This chain connects TRBV7-8 to TRBJ2-7; TRBD2 aligns across 7 bases. Germline V gene lookup returns CDR1 SGHVS and CDR2 FQNEAQ. This CDR3 is built from 14 residues. J gave up 4 bases and V 4 bases, and 7 bases lay outside the gene matches. Written as DNA, the CDR3 is TGTGCCAGCAGCTCCACGACTAGCTGGTACGAGCAGTACTTC. Translating it yields CASSSTTSWYEQYF.

The chain links TRBV4-1 to TRBJ1-1; D gene unclear. The CDR3 is made up of 14 amino acids. The germline gives CDR1 MGHRA, CDR2 YSYEKL. Trimming removed 0 bases from V and 1 base from J, with 6 bases in between. The CDR3 DNA reads as TGCGCCAGCAGCCAAGACGGTAAGAACACTGAAGCTTTCTTT. It yields the protein CASSQDGKNTEAFF.

The genes are TRBV5-1 and TRBJ2-1, with 8 bases lining up with TRBD1. Germline-derived CDR1 and CDR2 are SGHRS and YFSETQ. V shed 2 bases and J 0 bases; nucleotides not matched to a gene: 10. There are 18 residues in the CDR3. The CDR3 sequence is CASSFGDRTLSSYNEQFF. CDR3 DNA: TGCGCCAGCAGCTTCGGGGACAGGACCCTAAGCTCCTACAATGAGCAGTTCTTC.

This clone was observed a single time. The chain joins TRBV15 to TRBJ1-6; perhaps TRBD1 as D (5 bases). There are 15 residues in the CDR3. V dropped 0 bases and J dropped 7 bases, with 10 bases sitting between them. Germline-derived CDR1 and CDR2 are LNHNV and YYDKDF (reference sequence). The chain's CDR3 is CATSRDRGDNSPLHF. The CDR3 DNA follows: TGTGCCACCAGCAGAGATAGGGGTGACAATTCACCCCTCCACTTT.

This rearrangement joins TRBV2 to TRBJ2-3; 7 nucleotides agree with TRBD1. Germline V lookup: CDR1 SNHLY, CDR2 FYNNEI. Losses at the gene ends were 7 bases for V and 11 bases for J; bases not matched to a gene: 12. This CDR3 spans 13 amino acids. CDR3 amino acids: CASNSNRDSGQYF. The CDR3 DNA is TGTGCCAGCAACTCCAACCGGGACAGTGGGCAGTATTTT.

This sequence joins TRBV6-1 and TRBJ2-5; D may match TRBD1 or TRBD2 (5 bases each). Germline V lookup: CDR1 MNHNS, CDR2 SASEGT. The CDR3 totals 15 residues. V was trimmed by 6 bases and J by 2 bases, leaving 16 bases between them. This CDR3 reads CASSSGGRVQETQYF. CDR3 sequence (DNA): TGTGCCAGCAGCTCCGGAGGCAGGGTGCAAGAGACCCAGTACTTC.

This clone turned up a few times. This chain uses TRBV11-2 with TRBJ2-7; no reliable D call. This CDR3 region has 13 residues. Per the germline V gene, CDR1 is SGHAT and CDR2 is FQNNGV. The V end lost 1 base, the J end lost 6 bases, and 10 bases lay between the germline ends. The CDR3 bases are TGTGCCAGCAGCTTAGGTTCAGCCCGCGAGCAGTACTTC. Translated: CASSLGSAREQYF. Looking up the rest from reference TRBV11-2 and TRBJ2-7 gives the full variable domain: EAGVAQSPRYKIIEKRQSVAFWCNPISGHATLYWYQQILGQGPKLLIQFQNNGVVDDSQLPKDRFSAERLKGVDSTLKIQPAKLEDSAVYLCASSLGSAREQYFGPGTRLTVT.

The chain recombines TRBV2 with TRBJ2-1, with TRBD1 matching 7 bases. With 4 bases clipped from V and 4 bases from J, the junction kept 1 base outside the gene matches. Germline V gene data show CDR1 as SNHLY and CDR2 as FYNNEI. The CDR3 length is 13 residues. The CDR3 bases are TGTGCCAGCAGTGCGGGACAGTACAATGAGCAGTTCTTC. Its protein is CASSAGQYNEQFF.

The CDR3 region has the DNA TGTGCCAGTAGTACCCCTGGCGCGTCTGATCAGTATTTT. Protein product: CASSTPGASDQYF. This chain connects TRBV19 to TRBJ2-3; D is unclear. V shed 4 bases and J shed 12 bases, with 17 bases lying between them. Germline V gene data show CDR1 as LNHDA and CDR2 as SQIVND (reference sequence). This CDR3 comprises 13 residues.

CDR3 amino acids: CAISELRTGTRKETQYF. The CDR3 nucleotides are TGTGCCATCAGTGAGCTACGTACCGGGACTAGGAAAGAGACCCAGTACTTC. The rearrangement uses TRBV10-3 and TRBJ2-5; TRBD2 matches at 8 bases. Unmatched junction bases numbered 11, after V lost 2 bases and J lost 3 bases. The CDR3 totals 17 residues. The germline gives CDR1 ENHRY, CDR2 SYGVKD.

The rearrangement joins TRBV9 to TRBJ1-1, with 7 bases matching TRBD1. This CDR3 comprises 15 residues. From germline, CDR1 is SGDLS and CDR2 YYNGEE. V trimming: 4 bases; J trimming: 0 bases; junction bases outside the gene matches: 6. CDR3 residues: CASSTTGNLNTEAFF. DNA for the CDR3: TGTGCCAGCAGCACGACAGGGAACCTGAACACTGAAGCTTTCTTT. Looking up the rest from reference TRBV9 and TRBJ1-1 gives the full variable domain: DSGVTQTPKHLITATGQRVTLRCSPRSGDLSVYWYQQSLDQGLQFLIQYYNGEERAKGNILERFSAQQFPDLHSELNLSSLELGDSALYFCASSTTGNLNTEAFFGQGTRLTVV.

The genes are TRBV5-5 and TRBJ2-1; a possible D gene is TRBD1 (5 bases). The CDR3 has 13 amino acids. Trimming removed 3 bases at V and 5 bases at J, with 9 bases between. Per the germline V gene, CDR1 is SGHKS and CDR2 is YYEKEE (reference sequence). CDR3 protein: CASSSGPDNEQFF. CDR3 DNA sequence: TGTGCCAGCAGCTCAGGGCCTGACAATGAGCAGTTCTTC.

V usage is TRBV5-4 and J usage is TRBJ1-6, with D uncertain. This CDR3 is 15 amino acids long. Trimming left V 0 bases short and J 9 bases short, with 13 bases between. Germline values: CDR1 SGHNT, CDR2 YYREEE (reference sequence). CDR3 loop: CASSLEAGFSSPLHF. DNA of the CDR3: TGTGCCAGCAGCTTGGAAGCGGGGTTCAGTTCACCCCTCCACTTT.

The chain couples TRBV5-1 to TRBJ2-5, with no clear D. Germline lookup yields CDR1 SGHRS and CDR2 YFSETQ. CDR3 length: 12 amino acids. V dropped 4 bases and J dropped 5 bases, with 9 bases sitting between them. The CDR3, as DNA: TGCGCCAGCAGCGCCCCGTTGGAGACCCAGTACTTC. Protein product: CASSAPLETQYF.

Points on this clone: One end of the junction fails to match germline, which may point to a read error. The J gene is TRBJ2-1, the V gene TRBV7-8; D may match TRBD1 or TRBD2 (5 bases each). CDR1 is SGHVS, CDR2 FQNEAQ, per germline. There are 15 residues in the CDR3. The CDR3: CASSVAGTLYNEQFF. The CDR3 nucleotides are TGTGCCAGCAGCGTAGCCGGGACGCTTTACAATGAGCAGTTCTTC.

Here the CDR3 reads CASSQDRTLLAFF. As DNA, the CDR3 is TGTGCCAGCAGCCAAGACCGAACGCTACTGGCTTTCTTT. This chain connects TRBV14 to TRBJ1-1; D is unclear. The germline CDR1 and CDR2 sequences are SGHDN and FVKESK. Between the trimmed V and J ends, which lost 0 bases and 11 bases, there was a span of 13 bases. The CDR3 loop spans 13 amino acids.

The chain has TRBV5-5 and TRBJ2-3; D is perhaps TRBD1 or TRBD2 (5 bases each). V lost 4 bases and J 1 base, leaving 19 bases between the germline ends. The CDR3 runs to 17 residues. Germline values: CDR1 SGHKS, CDR2 YYEKEE (reference sequence). The CDR3 reads CASSPVAGRGGTDTQYF. The CDR3 DNA follows: TGTGCCAGCAGCCCTGTGGCAGGGAGAGGCGGCACAGATACGCAGTATTTT. The full variable domain, with the rest looked up from reference TRBV5-5 and TRBJ2-3, is DAGVTQSPTHLIKTRGQQVTLRCSPISGHKSVSWYQQVLGQGPQFIFQYYEKEERGRGNFPDRFSARQFPNYSSELNVNALLLGDSALYLCASSPVAGRGGTDTQYFGPGTRLTVL.

This clone was counted a few times. The rearrangement joins TRBV2 to TRBJ1-6; TRBD1 matches 8 bases. J was trimmed by 10 bases and V by 4 bases; bases with no gene match: 6. CDR1 is SNHLY, CDR2 FYNNEI, per germline. This CDR3 region has 14 residues. This CDR3 is CASSVLQGGSPLHF. In DNA, the CDR3 is TGTGCCAGCAGTGTATTACAGGGGGGATCACCCCTCCACTTT.

V gene TRBV20-1 combines with J gene TRBJ1-5; D unclear. CDR3 length: 11 amino acids. The germline CDR1 and CDR2 sequences are DFQATT and SNEGSKA (reference sequence). CDR3 in DNA: TGCAGCGCTGGGGTCGGGCAGCCCCAGCATTTT. Encoded protein: CSAGVGQPQHF.

The V call is TRBV11-2, the J call TRBJ2-5, with a weak D call TRBD2 (6 bases). Per germline, CDR1 SGHAT and CDR2 FQNNGV. V lost 2 bases, J lost 0 bases, and 19 bases lay in between. The CDR3 extends over 18 amino acids. The CDR3 loop reads CASSLFIGNGDYQETQYF. CDR3 in DNA: TGTGCCAGCAGCTTATTTATTGGGAATGGGGACTACCAAGAGACCCAGTACTTC.

The V call is TRBV10-3, the J call TRBJ1-6; D perhaps matches TRBD1 (6 bases). V was shortened by 6 bases and J by 7 bases, with 10 bases between the two germline ends. CDR3 length: 13 residues. The germline V gene has CDR1 ENHRY and CDR2 SYGVKD. CDR3 sequence reads: CAIRSGVNSPLHF. The CDR3 bases are TGTGCCATCAGGTCAGGGGTAAATTCACCCCTCCACTTT.

The chain has TRBV4-2 and TRBJ2-7, with D unclear. Per germline, CDR1 LGHNA and CDR2 YNFKEQ. Deletions cut 3 bases from V and 5 bases from J, with 8 bases between. This CDR3 spans 12 amino acids. The CDR3 loop is CASSQPNDEQYF. CDR3 bases: TGTGCCAGCAGCCAGCCCAACGACGAGCAGTACTTC.

The V call is TRBV6-5, the J call TRBJ2-3; D is ambiguous. CDR1 is MNHEY and CDR2 is SVGAGI in the germline V gene. There are 13 residues in the CDR3. V was clipped by 6 bases and J by 5 bases, with 12 bases between them. The CDR3 bases are TGTGCCAGCAGCCTCCGCCCGGGAGATACGCAGTATTTT. It translates to CASSLRPGDTQYF.